This TCR beta chain was sequenced in a study of lymphopenia after photon versus proton radiotherapy (dated 2019 in TCRdb). At the level of the whole study: The immunological effects of photon versus proton radiation therapy were compared in patients with gastrointestinal tumors who developed high-grade lymphopenia. The cohort included over 15 patients with gastrointestinal tumors who developed lymphopenia after receiving either photon or proton therapy. The study was designed to characterize how the impact on the immune system differs between the two radiation modalities.

Concerning this clone itself: The antigen this receptor binds is unknown. No qualities accompany the bases; no much larger clone lies one base away.

On the study overall, not on this receptor specifically: Across the cohort, among patients who died, a greater drop in TCR diversity after the nadir was inversely correlated with overall survival time. Proton-treated patients stayed relatively stable during treatment, while photon-treated patients lost naive T cells and TCR diversity and gained effector/memory populations. After the lymphocyte count nadir, photon-treated repertoires showed oligoclonal expansion, especially of CD8+ Temra cells, which drove the drop in diversity. The survival association was assessed only in patients who died, and the authors presented better survival with proton therapy as a possibility rather than a demonstrated result.

Trimming takes 0 bases from V and 7 bases from J, and the germline ends sit 7 bases apart. From the germline V gene, CDR1 is SGHDT and CDR2 is YYEEEE. Including cysteine and phenylalanine, the CDR3 has 13 amino acids. Only CDR3 DNA remains: 39 bases, in frame from the first base. The library came from the immunoSEQ multiplex PCR assay. Alongside multiparametric flow cytometry, deep sequencing of rearranged TCR beta loci was used to profile the T cell repertoires. As stored in TCRdb, this immuneACCESS dataset retains in-frame rearrangements with V and J assigned. A fraction of the clones does not appear; measured against another copy, unresolved V genes explain less than half of the discrepancy, and the remainder lacks a known reason. A total of 65,000 to 70,000 clones appear in this sample, roughly 90% of them only once. Together, the top ten hold about 3.1% of the sample.

The specimen was peripheral blood, collected from a patient treated with photon-based radiotherapy. Recombination connected TRBV5-6 to TRBJ1-4; TRBD1 could be the D gene, as 5 bases match. The receptor was isolated from a woman aged 70 to 79 with pancreatic cancer. This receptor has the CDR3 CASSLAGFEKLFF. The nucleotides read TGTGCCAGCAGCTTGGCAGGGTTTGAAAAACTGTTTTTT.